These 25 T cell receptor beta chains were all obtained from the same sample, sequenced in a study of shared clonotypes between healthy human individuals. TCRdb's copy holds only in-frame clones and misses some; the assay was immunoSEQ multiplex PCR. Counted here are 740,000 or so clones, around four fifths occurring once; the ten biggest clones make up around 1.8%. Sequencing was done on a sample of memory CD4+ T cells sorted from blood. Sample subset: CD45RA-negative fraction. The receptors were sampled from a woman in her twenties or thirties in good health.

CDR3 bases: TGCGCCAGCAGCCCAGGCTCCGGGCCCAGGGAGACCCAGTACTTC. Translating it yields CASSPGSGPRETQYF. The genes are TRBV5-1 and TRBJ2-5; D not certain. The V end lost 4 bases, the J end lost 5 bases, and 18 bases lay between the germline ends. The CDR3 is made up of 15 amino acids. CDR1 is SGHRS and CDR2 is YFSETQ in the germline V gene.

V gene TRBV28 combines with J gene TRBJ2-3, with 7 bases matching TRBD2. With 8 bases clipped from V and 3 bases from J, the junction kept 11 bases outside the gene matches. Germline V CDR1 and CDR2: MDHEN, SYDVKM. The length of the CDR3 is 15 residues. The CDR3 loop reads CASSSRGSRTDTQYF. CDR3 sequence (DNA): TGTGCCAGCTCTTCTCGCGGGAGCAGAACAGATACGCAGTATTTT.

The chain links TRBV28 to TRBJ2-7; TRBD2 matches 7 bases. Germline loops: CDR1 MDHEN, CDR2 SYDVKM. The CDR3 consists of 14 residues. With V trimmed by 8 bases and J by 2 bases, 9 bases remained unmatched. CDR3 sequence reads: CASRQAGLTYEQYF. Here the CDR3 DNA reads TGTGCCAGCCGCCAGGCGGGACTAACCTACGAGCAGTACTTC.

The chain links TRBV27 to TRBJ2-1; D remains unclear. The length of the CDR3 is 14 residues. Germline values: CDR1 MNHEY, CDR2 SMNVEV (reference sequence). V was trimmed by 6 bases and J by 4 bases, leaving 13 bases between them. This chain's CDR3 is CASSTPGGYNEQFF. In DNA, the CDR3 is TGTGCCAGCAGCACACCGGGCGGATACAATGAGCAGTTCTTC.

The CDR3: CASSLALNGYTF. For the CDR3, the DNA is TGTGCCAGCAGCTTAGCGCTGAATGGCTACACCTTC. V gene TRBV7-2 combines with J gene TRBJ1-2, with D uncertain. Germline V gene data show CDR1 as SGHTA and CDR2 as FQGNSA. CDR3 length: 12 residues. V lost 0 bases and J 6 bases, leaving 5 bases between the germline ends.

This clone occurred once. This sequence joins TRBV5-1 and TRBJ2-7; maybe TRBD2 (6 bases). The CDR3 covers 15 residues. V shed 4 bases and J shed 2 bases, with 16 bases lying between them. Germline CDR1 and CDR2: SGHRS and YFSETQ. CDR3 nucleotide sequence: TGCGCCAGCAGCCCGGGGGACCGGAAAACCTACGAGCAGTACTTC. Translated: CASSPGDRKTYEQYF.

This clone was seen more than once but under ten times. The chain is built from TRBV28 and TRBJ2-7; the D gene could be TRBD1 or TRBD2 (6 bases each). This CDR3 has 12 amino acids. V shed 6 bases and J shed 7 bases, with 13 bases lying between them. Germline V gene lookup returns CDR1 MDHEN and CDR2 SYDVKM. DNA of the CDR3: TGTGCCAGCAGCGAACGGAGGGGGGAGCAGTACTTC. It is translated as CASSERRGEQYF.

CDR3 DNA sequence: TGCGCCAGCAGCTTGGTCGCGTCGGCCGGGGAGCTGTTTTTT. Encoded protein: CASSLVASAGELFF. This rearrangement joins TRBV5-1 to TRBJ2-2; D gene ambiguous. V was trimmed by 0 bases and J by 6 bases, leaving 9 bases between them. CDR3 size: 14 residues. CDR1 is SGHRS and CDR2 is YFSETQ in the germline V gene.

The chain has TRBV5-1 and TRBJ2-7; unclear D gene. V was cut by 4 bases and J by 0 bases, with 20 bases left in between. The V gene's germline CDR1 is SGHRS and CDR2 YFSETQ. This CDR3 is 17 amino acids long. The CDR3 spells CASSPAEQPLSSYEQYF. In DNA, the CDR3 is TGCGCCAGCAGCCCCGCCGAGCAGCCCTTAAGCTCCTACGAGCAGTACTTC.

This chain connects TRBV6-5 to TRBJ2-7, with TRBD2 matching 10 bases. J gave up 3 bases and V 5 bases, and 7 bases lay outside the gene matches. The CDR3 is 15 residues long. Germline V lookup: CDR1 MNHEY, CDR2 SVGAGI. The CDR3 spells CASSPSGSGVYEQYF. The DNA of the CDR3 is TGTGCCAGCAGTCCTAGCGGGAGTGGAGTCTACGAGCAGTACTTC.

Concerning this clone itself: This same CDR3 is encoded by further DNA sequences in the sample. The chain couples TRBV30 to TRBJ1-5; TRBD1 is a possible D gene (6 bases). This CDR3 is built from 13 residues. Germline V lookup: CDR1 GTSNPN, CDR2 SVGIG (reference sequence). V was shortened by 3 bases and J by 4 bases, with 10 bases between the two germline ends. CDR3 residues: CAWSVQGNQPQHF. The CDR3 DNA reads TGTGCCTGGAGCGTACAGGGTAATCAGCCCCAGCATTTT.

For the CDR3, the DNA is TGTGCCAGCAGTTCCCGGGACTCAGTATTCACAGATACGCAGTATTTT. Encoded protein: CASSSRDSVFTDTQYF. V gene TRBV6-5 combines with J gene TRBJ2-3, with D perhaps TRBD2 (6 bases). V was cut by 4 bases and J by 2 bases, with 16 bases left in between. There are 16 residues in the CDR3. Looked up from germline, CDR1 is MNHEY and CDR2 is SVGAGI.

The chain combines TRBV6-5 with TRBJ2-7; 12 bases are shared with TRBD2. Per the germline V gene, CDR1 is MNHEY and CDR2 is SVGAGI. The CDR3 length is 14 residues. Losses at the gene ends were 2 bases for V and 6 bases for J; bases not matched to a gene: 2. The CDR3 here is CASSYGGLAGEQYF. CDR3 sequence (DNA): TGTGCCAGCAGTTACGGGGGACTAGCGGGCGAGCAGTACTTC.

This clone was seen many times. The genes are TRBV5-4 and TRBJ1-2, with TRBD1 matching 7 bases. V shed 4 bases, J shed 3 bases, and the junction held 12 bases outside the gene matches. The germline V gene encodes CDR1 SGHNT and CDR2 YYREEE (reference sequence). There are 16 residues in the CDR3. This CDR3 is CASSPTKFDRDYGYTF. The CDR3 DNA is TGTGCCAGCAGCCCTACTAAATTTGACAGGGACTATGGCTACACCTTC.

This clone was observed a handful of times. The chain recombines TRBV5-4 with TRBJ2-7; TRBD1 aligns across 11 bases. The length of the CDR3 is 15 residues. Germline values: CDR1 SGHNT, CDR2 YYREEE (reference sequence). Trimming removed 1 base from V and 7 bases from J; junction bases left unmatched: 7. CDR3: CASSLTGQGAGEQYF. CDR3 nucleotides: TGTGCCAGCAGCTTGACCGGACAGGGGGCAGGGGAGCAGTACTTC.

The chain is built from TRBV11-2 and TRBJ2-7; D may be TRBD1 or TRBD2 (5 bases each). CDR3 length equals 17 residues. Germline-derived CDR1 and CDR2 are SGHAT and FQNNGV. V was cut by 4 bases and J by 0 bases, with 19 bases left in between. CDR3 nucleotides: TGTGCCAGCAGCTCCCAGGGTGGGAGTGACAGCTCCTACGAGCAGTACTTC. Translation: CASSSQGGSDSSYEQYF.

The chain links TRBV5-6 to TRBJ1-4; no reliable D call. The CDR3 runs to 16 residues. Trimming cost V 2 bases and J 0 bases, with 11 bases left between them. Germline values: CDR1 SGHDT, CDR2 YYEEEE. DNA of the CDR3: TGTGCCAGCAGCTTCAAGAGATCTACAACTAATGAAAAACTGTTTTTT. Its translation: CASSFKRSTTNEKLFF. Drawing the rest from reference TRBV5-6 and TRBJ1-4, the complete variable domain is DAGVTQSPTHLIKTRGQQVTLRCSPKSGHDTVSWYQQALGQGPQFIFQYYEEEERQRGNFPDRFSGHQFPNYSSELNVNALLLGDSALYLCASSFKRSTTNEKLFFGSGTQLSVL.

Turning to this clone: This sample includes further DNA sequences coding for the same CDR3. The chain carries TRBV5-1 and TRBJ2-1; D possibly corresponds to TRBD2 (6 bases). Germline CDR1 is SGHRS and CDR2 is YFSETQ. The CDR3 length is 15 residues. Trimming stripped 4 bases from V and 3 bases from J, with 14 bases between. The CDR3 DNA reads TGCGCCAGCAGCACTTCTAGCGCCAACTACAATGAGCAGTTCTTC. Translation gives CASSTSSANYNEQFF.

V is TRBV14 and J is TRBJ1-1; the D gene is possibly TRBD1 (5 bases). Germline CDR1 reads SGHDN; CDR2 reads FVKESK. V lost 5 bases, J lost 6 bases, and 7 bases lay in between. The CDR3 extends over 11 amino acids. CDR3 sequence: CASSKGPEAFF. The CDR3 nucleotides are TGTGCCAGCAGCAAGGGGCCTGAAGCTTTCTTT. The full variable domain, rest sourced from reference TRBV14 and TRBJ1-1, is EAGVTQFPSHSVIEKGQTVTLRCDPISGHDNLYWYRRVMGKEIKFLLHFVKESKQDESGMPNNRFLAERTGGTYSTLKVQPAELEDSGVYFCASSKGPEAFFGQGTRLTVV.

The chain joins TRBV28 to TRBJ2-7; possible D gene TRBD2, 5 bases. Germline V lookup: CDR1 MDHEN, CDR2 SYDVKM. The CDR3 extends over 15 amino acids. Trimming shortened V by 6 bases and J by 0 bases, and 15 bases separated the two germline ends. The CDR3 DNA sequence: TGTGCCAGCAGCCTACTAAGCGGAACCTCCTACGAGCAGTACTTC. It specifies CASSLLSGTSYEQYF.

This clone occurred a few times. This chain links TRBV10-2 with TRBJ2-1, with D unclear. This CDR3 region has 11 residues. V was clipped by 4 bases and J by 9 bases, with 7 bases between them. The germline V gene has CDR1 WSHSY and CDR2 SAAADI. This CDR3 reads CASSVGPEQFF. The CDR3 DNA is TGCGCCAGCAGTGTAGGCCCTGAGCAGTTCTTC.

The V gene is TRBV29-1, the J gene TRBJ2-3, with D possibly being TRBD2 (5 bases). Trimming cost V 5 bases and J 0 bases, with 9 bases left between them. Germline V gives CDR1 SQVTM, CDR2 ANQGSEA. This CDR3 has 13 residues. The CDR3 region is CSVHRDSTDTQYF. The CDR3, as DNA: TGCAGCGTTCACCGGGATAGCACAGATACGCAGTATTTT.

V is TRBV11-1 and J is TRBJ2-7; TRBD2 aligns across 8 bases. Trimming took 3 bases from V and 1 from J; bases not matched to a gene: 5. The CDR3 totals 15 residues. CDR1 is SGHAT, CDR2 FQDESV, per germline (reference sequence). CDR3 sequence: CASSFAGGGSYEQYF. CDR3 coding DNA: TGTGCCAGCAGCTTTGCGGGAGGCGGATCCTACGAGCAGTACTTC.

To note about this clone: The same CDR3 is also encoded by other DNA sequences in this sample. The chain combines TRBV6-5 with TRBJ1-1, with D unresolved. Trimming took off 6 bases at V and 0 bases at J, with 8 bases between the two ends. Germline CDR1 reads MNHEY; CDR2 reads SVGAGI. CDR3 length: 13 amino acids. The CDR3 bases are TGTGCCAGCAGCCCCGGGCTGAACACTGAAGCTTTCTTT. This encodes CASSPGLNTEAFF.

The V call is TRBV5-4, the J call TRBJ2-1; weak D call: TRBD1 (7 bases). The V gene lost 4 bases and the J gene lost 4 bases, with 21 bases spanning the gap. The CDR3 contains 17 residues. Per the germline V gene, CDR1 is SGHNT and CDR2 is YYREEE (reference sequence). Here the CDR3 reads CASSSTGGGGPYNEQFF. In nucleotides, the CDR3 is TGTGCCAGCAGCAGCACCGGAGGGGGCGGGCCTTACAATGAGCAGTTCTTC.